A selection of T cell receptor beta chains follows, all from one sample in a study of neurological immune-mediated disorders. MiXCR was run by TCRdb on the 5' RACE reads, yielding one entry per CDR3 protein. The sample includes around 33,000 distinct CDR3 sequences, 7% to 8% of them seen just once. The sample taken for sequencing was PBMCs. These receptors were collected from a woman aged 40 to 50 in good health. The CDR3 runs from the conserved cysteine through the conserved F or W. A D gene is named only where the DNA matches it firmly. A clone size is listed for some rows: how often the clone was seen (once, few, many), or a class if it is expanded.

v_call	d_call	j_call	clone_size	cdr3_nt	cdr3_aa
TRBV29-1	.	TRBJ2-1	many	TGCAGCGGTATGACTGGGAATGAGCAGTTCTTC	CSGMTGNEQFF
TRBV10-2	TRBD1	TRBJ2-1	many	TGCGCCAGCAGTGAAGGCGGGACAGGGACGTTCTTC	CASSEGGTGTFF
TRBV20-1	.	TRBJ1-1	medium-sized	TGCCACTCCGAGGGGGAGACTGAAGCTTTCTTT	CHSEGETEAFF
TRBV12-3/TRBV12-4	TRBD1	TRBJ1-2	many	TGTGCCAGCAGTAGACAGGGGGCTAACTATGGCTACACCTTC	CASSRQGANYGYTF
TRBV28	.	TRBJ1-5	many	TGTGCCAGCCGAGAGCGGGGCAATCAGCCCCAGCATTTT	CASRERGNQPQHF
TRBV20-1	TRBD1	TRBJ1-5	many	TGCAGTGCTAGGGGAGGACAGGGGTCTTTCGCCCAGCATTTT	CSARGGQGSFAQHF
TRBV3-1	TRBD2	TRBJ2-7	many	TGTGCCAGCAGCACCCGGACTAGCGGTGAAGAGTACTTC	CASSTRTSGEEYF
TRBV5-1	TRBD2	TRBJ2-3	.	TGCGCCAGCAGCTTGTCTCCAAGCGGGGGGGCTCCAGATAAGCAGTATTTT	CASSLSPSGGAPDKQYF
TRBV5-1	.	TRBJ1-1	many	TGCGCCAGCAGCTCTGGGATCTGGGGCACTGAAGCTTTCTTT	CASSSGIWGTEAFF
TRBV15	.	TRBJ2-1	many	TGTGCCACCAGCCCCGGACTGTCCAGCTCCTACAATGAGCAGTTCTTC	CATSPGLSSSYNEQFF
TRBV5-6	TRBD1	TRBJ1-2	many	TGTGCCAGCAGCCCGACAGGGAACTATGGCTACACCTTC	CASSPTGNYGYTF
TRBV28	.	TRBJ2-1	many	TGTGCCAGCACGCTTAGGTGGCAGCACCAGAAGGTCGGCAATGAGCAGTTCTTC	CASTLRWQHQKVGNEQFF
TRBV4-2	.	TRBJ1-1	many	TGTGCCAGCAGCCAGGCGGACGGGGAGTACACTGAAGCTTTCTTT	CASSQADGEYTEAFF
TRBV7-2	.	TRBJ2-1	many	TGTGCCAGCAGCTTAGCTAGTCAAGGGAGGCAGTTCTTC	CASSLASQGRQFF
TRBV11-1	.	TRBJ2-1	many	TGTGCCAGCAGCTTCGGGGAGAATGAGCAGTTCTTC	CASSFGENEQFF
TRBV7-9	.	TRBJ2-7	many	TGTGCCAGCAGCTTCGATGACGAGCAGTACTTC	CASSFDDEQYF
TRBV7-3	TRBD1	TRBJ1-1	many	TGTGCCAGCAGCCTCGGACAGGGGCTCATGAACACTGAAGCTTTCTTT	CASSLGQGLMNTEAFF
TRBV6-9	.	TRBJ2-2	many	TGTGCCAGCACCCCCTGGGAGCTGTTTTTT	CASTPWELFF
TRBV4-1	.	TRBJ1-5	many	TGCGCCAGCAGCCAAGCGTTGAATCAGCCCCAGCATTTT	CASSQALNQPQHF
TRBV10-3	.	TRBJ2-3	.	TGTGCCATCAGTGAGGGGGCGGGGGCCACAGATACGCAGTATTTT	CAISEGAGATDTQYF
TRBV7-2	.	TRBJ2-5	many	TGTGCCAGCAGCTCCGGGGCCAAAAACCAAGAGACCCAGTACTTC	CASSSGAKNQETQYF
TRBV6-5	TRBD2	TRBJ2-3	many	TGTGCCAGCAGTTACAACAATGGGAGGGCAGATACGCAGTATTTT	CASSYNNGRADTQYF
TRBV20-1	.	TRBJ1-1	many	TGCAGTGCTAGAGGAGGGGTATTGAACACTGAAGCTTTCTTT	CSARGGVLNTEAFF
TRBV5-1	.	TRBJ1-1	many	TGCGCCAGCAGCCCCGAACTCACCGGGAACACTGAAGCTTTCTTT	CASSPELTGNTEAFF
TRBV20-1	.	TRBJ1-1	many	TGCAGTGCCCCCGGCGGGTACACTGAAGCTTTCTTT	CSAPGGYTEAFF
TRBV7-6	.	TRBJ2-5	many	TGTGCCAGCAGCTTAGGAGGGAAGGGGGAGACCCAGTACTTC	CASSLGGKGETQYF
TRBV5-5	.	TRBJ1-2	many	TGTGCCAGCAGCCCGCGACAGAGTCAAGCCTACTATGGCTACACCTTC	CASSPRQSQAYYGYTF
TRBV28	.	TRBJ1-6	.	TGTGCCAGCAGCTCCCAGACGGAGAGTAGGAATAAGTTGAATTCACCCCTCCACTTT	CASSSQTESRNKLNSPLHF
TRBV5-6	TRBD1	TRBJ1-1	many	TGTGCCAGCGATTCTTGGACAGGGGACACTGAAGCTTTCTTT	CASDSWTGDTEAFF
TRBV6-5	TRBD1	TRBJ1-5	many	TGTGCCAGCAGTTACGGAGGGACAGGGGCTAGCAATCAGCCCCAGCATTTT	CASSYGGTGASNQPQHF
TRBV27	.	TRBJ2-5	many	TGTGCCAGCAGTCCCCTTAGGGTACAAGAGACCCAGTACTTC	CASSPLRVQETQYF
TRBV5-1	.	TRBJ1-2	many	TGCGCCAGCAGCCACGAGTATGGCTACACCTTC	CASSHEYGYTF
TRBV20-1	.	TRBJ1-1	many	TGCAGTGCTAGAGATGAGGGTTGGTATGCTTTCTTT	CSARDEGWYAFF
TRBV10-3	.	TRBJ2-7	many	TGTGCCATCAGTGAGACGGACAGCTCCTACGAGCAGTACTTC	CAISETDSSYEQYF
TRBV5-1	.	TRBJ2-1	many	TGCGCCAGCAGTCACCCACCACCGGGGGTTGAGCAGTTCTTC	CASSHPPPGVEQFF
TRBV15	.	TRBJ2-5	many	TGTGCCACCAGCAGAGATGCGGCGACCCAGTACTTC	CATSRDAATQYF
TRBV25-1	.	TRBJ2-3	many	TGTGCCAGCAGTTTAACAGGGTCGCCGCAGTATTTT	CASSLTGSPQYF
TRBV29-1	.	TRBJ1-2	many	TGCTCCTACCGGGCCTATGGGAACTATGGCTACACCTTC	CSYRAYGNYGYTF
TRBV20-1	TRBD1	TRBJ2-7	many	TGCAGTACCGGGACAGGGGACTACGAGCAGTACTTC	CSTGTGDYEQYF
TRBV28	TRBD1	TRBJ1-2	many	TGTGCCAGCAGCGTGGGGGACAGGGCTATCTATGGCTACACCTTC	CASSVGDRAIYGYTF
TRBV5-1	.	TRBJ2-5	many	TGCGCCAGCAGCTTAACGAGCCAAGAGACCCAGTACTTC	CASSLTSQETQYF
TRBV6-2/TRBV6-3	TRBD2	TRBJ2-7	many	TGTGCCAGCAGTTACCGCTCAAGCGGGAGGGACTACGAGCAGTACTTC	CASSYRSSGRDYEQYF
TRBV18	.	TRBJ1-2	many	TGTGCCAGCTCACCAACGCAGGGCGTGGATGGCTACACCTTC	CASSPTQGVDGYTF
TRBV5-1	.	TRBJ2-3	many	TGCGCCAGCAGCCACCAGAAGCGGCCAACTAGCACAGATACGCAGTATTTT	CASSHQKRPTSTDTQYF
TRBV3-1	TRBD1	TRBJ1-1	many	TGTGCCAGCAGCCACACAGGGGCAGTTGAAGCTTTCTTT	CASSHTGAVEAFF
TRBV5-1	TRBD2	TRBJ2-1	many	TGCGCCAGCAGCCCAGACCGACTAGCGGGAATCAATGAGCAGTTCTTC	CASSPDRLAGINEQFF
TRBV14	.	TRBJ1-2	many	TGTGCCAGCAGCCAAAGTGGGACCCTAGCTAACTATGGCTACACCTTC	CASSQSGTLANYGYTF
TRBV9	TRBD2	TRBJ2-3	many	TGTGCCAGCAGCCGTCCACTAGCGGGAATGCCTACAGATACGCAGTATTTT	CASSRPLAGMPTDTQYF
TRBV5-7	TRBD1	TRBJ1-2	many	TGTGCCAGCAGCCAGTGGGCAGGGGGCAAGCACTATGGCTACACCTTC	CASSQWAGGKHYGYTF
TRBV14	.	TRBJ1-2	many	TGTGCCAGCAGCCCACCAAGCCGGACTAACTATGGCTACACCTTC	CASSPPSRTNYGYTF
TRBV14	.	TRBJ1-1	many	TGTGCCAGCAGCTATCGCGGGGGCACTGAAGCTTTCTTT	CASSYRGGTEAFF
TRBV7-9	.	TRBJ2-5	many	TGTGCCAGCAGCTATACTACCCTCCAAGAGACCCAGTACTTC	CASSYTTLQETQYF
TRBV28	.	TRBJ1-2	many	TGTGCCAGCAGTTTAGGGAGAAACTATGGCTACACCTTC	CASSLGRNYGYTF
TRBV20-1	.	TRBJ1-4	many	TGCAGTGCTAGAGAGGCCAGGTTAGGGGAAAAACTGTTTTTT	CSAREARLGEKLFF
TRBV3-1	.	TRBJ2-3	many	TGTGCCAGCAGCCAAGAAGGAGATACGCAGTATTTT	CASSQEGDTQYF
TRBV10-3	.	TRBJ2-5	many	TGTGCCATGGCTTACAGTAACGGAGAGACCCAGTACTTC	CAMAYSNGETQYF
TRBV12-3/TRBV12-4	TRBD1	TRBJ1-2	many	TGTGCCAGCAGTTTATCTCGGACAGGGAGTGGCTACACCTTC	CASSLSRTGSGYTF
TRBV25-1	.	TRBJ1-2	.	TGTGCCAGCAGTGAACCCCCAGGGTTTGGCTACACCTTC	CASSEPPGFGYTF
TRBV4-1	.	TRBJ2-1	medium-sized	TGCGCCAGCAGCCGCCCGGGACGCAGCTCCTACAATGAGCAGTTCTTC	CASSRPGRSSYNEQFF
TRBV5-1	TRBD2	TRBJ2-1	many	TGCGCCAGCAGCATCCTCCTCGGTAGCGGGCAGTACAATGAGCAGTTCTTC	CASSILLGSGQYNEQFF